The rows below give T cell receptor beta chains drawn from one sample of a study of T cell responses to AZD1222 COVID-19 vaccine. Repertoires were generated with immunoSEQ multiplex PCR, while TCRdb's copy carries only in-frame clones and drops some. The profile shows about 160,000 clones, over 80% of them singletons. Sequences were derived from peripheral blood, sampled 28 days after the second AZD1222 dose. These receptors were taken from an adult who received the AZD1222 COVID-19 vaccine. Both conserved end residues are part of each CDR3. Each record gives: V gene, CDR3 length, CDR3 protein.

v_call: TRBV2; cdr3_length: 15; cdr3_aa: CASRATGSGTGELFF
v_call: TRBV5-1; cdr3_length: 14; cdr3_aa: CASSLVPADSPLHF
v_call: TRBV7-7; cdr3_length: 15; cdr3_aa: CASSPGTSLYNEQFF
v_call: TRBV5-6; cdr3_length: 12; cdr3_aa: CASSRPVGEQFF
v_call: TRBV10-3; cdr3_length: 14; cdr3_aa: CAASLAGGSGELFF
v_call: TRBV5-6; cdr3_length: 14; cdr3_aa: CASSGQGLAYEQYF
v_call: TRBV30; cdr3_length: 15; cdr3_aa: CAWSATWGGEETQYF
v_call: TRBV12-3/TRBV12-4; cdr3_length: 11; cdr3_aa: CASSGGQTQHF
v_call: TRBV10-3; cdr3_length: 14; cdr3_aa: CAISESQENTEAFF
v_call: TRBV27; cdr3_length: 12; cdr3_aa: CASSPVGSGYTF
v_call: TRBV11-2; cdr3_length: 14; cdr3_aa: CASSRLTSSYEQYF
v_call: TRBV27; cdr3_length: 13; cdr3_aa: CASRWLNTGELFF
v_call: TRBV10-1; cdr3_length: 16; cdr3_aa: CASILRYPERVYEQYF
v_call: TRBV6-5; cdr3_length: 13; cdr3_aa: CASVGGYNSPLHF
v_call: TRBV5-1; cdr3_length: 13; cdr3_aa: CASSLDLNNEQFF
v_call: TRBV14; cdr3_length: 17; cdr3_aa: CASSQYFPGTKNTEAFF
v_call: TRBV30; cdr3_length: 19; cdr3_aa: CAWSWRDPGNPRSGNTIYF
v_call: TRBV6-5; cdr3_length: 15; cdr3_aa: CASSPAYRERFGYTF
v_call: TRBV3-1/TRBV3-2; cdr3_length: 17; cdr3_aa: CASSRGTSGYSQETQYF
v_call: TRBV7-2; cdr3_length: 17; cdr3_aa: CASSLLSNIDSGNTIYF
v_call: TRBV6-6; cdr3_length: 13; cdr3_aa: CASSYSGDQPQHF
v_call: TRBV5-1; cdr3_length: 15; cdr3_aa: CASSIRQGKRETQYF
v_call: TRBV2; cdr3_length: 16; cdr3_aa: CASRGRIGNSNQPQHF
v_call: TRBV4-1; cdr3_length: 14; cdr3_aa: CASTTTGAYNEQFF
v_call: TRBV10-3; cdr3_length: 15; cdr3_aa: CAISGGGANTGELFF
v_call: TRBV7-9; cdr3_length: 12; cdr3_aa: CASSYPDMGAFF
v_call: TRBV4-1; cdr3_length: 16; cdr3_aa: CASSHAAGQRDYGYTF
v_call: TRBV15; cdr3_length: 13; cdr3_aa: CATSSGNTGELFF
v_call: TRBV6-5; cdr3_length: 14; cdr3_aa: CASSYSGHGSPLHF
v_call: TRBV7-6; cdr3_length: 14; cdr3_aa: CASSLDVRNSPLHF
v_call: TRBV5-6; cdr3_length: 15; cdr3_aa: CASSWGLGRDSPLHF
v_call: TRBV5-1; cdr3_length: 16; cdr3_aa: CASSLVPGGRQETQYF
v_call: TRBV30; cdr3_length: 12; cdr3_aa: CACGRSYNEQFF
v_call: TRBV10-3; cdr3_length: 17; cdr3_aa: CAISGGQRSSGANVLTF
v_call: TRBV5-6; cdr3_length: 14; cdr3_aa: CASSPSRAGGGSTF
v_call: TRBV9; cdr3_length: 15; cdr3_aa: CASSVGPPRTNEQFF
v_call: TRBV2; cdr3_length: 13; cdr3_aa: CASTTGNNSPLHF
v_call: TRBV19; cdr3_length: 15; cdr3_aa: CATNQGLGLSGELFF
v_call: TRBV10-3; cdr3_length: 11; cdr3_aa: CGAGTTDTQYF
v_call: TRBV5-1; cdr3_length: 13; cdr3_aa: CASSGEGIAEAFF
v_call: TRBV7-8; cdr3_length: 11; cdr3_aa: CASSFNEKLFF
v_call: TRBV3-1/TRBV3-2; cdr3_length: 17; cdr3_aa: CASSQGRDRVQSNEQFF
v_call: TRBV20-1; cdr3_length: 14; cdr3_aa: CSASSGGRGDGYTF
v_call: TRBV5-1; cdr3_length: 15; cdr3_aa: CASSLNGPFNYGYTF
v_call: TRBV7-9; cdr3_length: 16; cdr3_aa: CASSLFSSGSADTQYF
v_call: TRBV5-1; cdr3_length: 14; cdr3_aa: CASSSTTGDTEAFF
v_call: TRBV19; cdr3_length: 14; cdr3_aa: CASTEGGNTGELFF
v_call: TRBV18; cdr3_length: 18; cdr3_aa: CASSPFPGQGPKNTEAFF
v_call: TRBV13; cdr3_length: 15; cdr3_aa: CASSYGTGVNTEAFF
v_call: TRBV7-2; cdr3_length: 13; cdr3_aa: CASSLDLNQPQHF